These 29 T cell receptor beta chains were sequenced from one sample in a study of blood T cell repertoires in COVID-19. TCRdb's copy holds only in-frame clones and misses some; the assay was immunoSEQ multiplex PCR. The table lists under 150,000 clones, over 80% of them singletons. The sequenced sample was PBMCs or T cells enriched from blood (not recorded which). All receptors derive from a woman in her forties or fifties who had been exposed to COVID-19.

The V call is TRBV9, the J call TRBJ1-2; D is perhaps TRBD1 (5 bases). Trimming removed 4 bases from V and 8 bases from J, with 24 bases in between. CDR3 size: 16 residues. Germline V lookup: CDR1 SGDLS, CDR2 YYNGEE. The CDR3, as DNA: TGTGCCAGCAGCCCCCCGGAAGGGGCGGCAGGGAAAGGCTACACCTTC. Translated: CASSPPEGAAGKGYTF. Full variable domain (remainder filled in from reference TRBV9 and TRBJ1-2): DSGVTQTPKHLITATGQRVTLRCSPRSGDLSVYWYQQSLDQGLQFLIQYYNGEERAKGNILERFSAQQFPDLHSELNLSSLELGDSALYFCASSPPEGAAGKGYTFGSGTRLTVV.

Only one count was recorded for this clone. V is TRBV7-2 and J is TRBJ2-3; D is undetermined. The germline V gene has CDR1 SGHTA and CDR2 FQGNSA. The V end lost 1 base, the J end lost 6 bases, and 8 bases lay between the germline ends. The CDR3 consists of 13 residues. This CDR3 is CASSLGLSDTQYF. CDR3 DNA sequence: TGTGCCAGCAGCTTAGGGCTCTCGGATACGCAGTATTTT.

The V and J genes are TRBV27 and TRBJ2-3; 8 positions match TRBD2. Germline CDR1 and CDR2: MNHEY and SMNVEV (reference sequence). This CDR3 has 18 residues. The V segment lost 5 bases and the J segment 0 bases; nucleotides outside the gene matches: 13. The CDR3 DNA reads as TGTGCCAGCAGTGGGTTAGCGGGACCGCGTGCTAGCACAGATACGCAGTATTTT. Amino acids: CASSGLAGPRASTDTQYF.

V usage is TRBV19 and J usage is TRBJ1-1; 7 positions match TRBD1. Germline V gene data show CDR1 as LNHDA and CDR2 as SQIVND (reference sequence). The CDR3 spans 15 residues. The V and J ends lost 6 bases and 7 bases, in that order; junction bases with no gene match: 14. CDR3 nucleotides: TGTGCCAGTAGCGGGGTTGCACAGGGGAAAAGTGAAGCTTTCTTT. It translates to CASSGVAQGKSEAFF.

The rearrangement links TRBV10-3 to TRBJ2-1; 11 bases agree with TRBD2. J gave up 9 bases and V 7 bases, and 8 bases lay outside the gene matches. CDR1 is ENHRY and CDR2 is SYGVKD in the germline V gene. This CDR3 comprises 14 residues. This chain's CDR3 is CAITPSGGYSEQFF. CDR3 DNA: TGTGCCATCACCCCTAGCGGGGGGTACTCTGAGCAGTTCTTC.

The CDR3 sequence is CATSSSREATDTQYF. CDR3 nucleotides: TGTGCCACCAGCAGCTCGCGGGAGGCCACAGATACGCAGTATTTT. The rearrangement joins TRBV15 to TRBJ2-3, with 8 bases identical to TRBD2. There are 15 residues in the CDR3. Germline V gene sequence: CDR1 LNHNV, CDR2 YYDKDF (reference sequence). With 3 bases clipped from V and 2 bases from J, the junction kept 4 bases outside the gene matches.

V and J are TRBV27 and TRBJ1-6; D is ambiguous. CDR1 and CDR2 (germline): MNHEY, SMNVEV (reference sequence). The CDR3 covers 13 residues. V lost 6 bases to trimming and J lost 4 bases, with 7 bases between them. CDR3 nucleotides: TGTGCCAGCAGGTCTACTTATAATTCACCCCTCCACTTT. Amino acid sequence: CASRSTYNSPLHF.

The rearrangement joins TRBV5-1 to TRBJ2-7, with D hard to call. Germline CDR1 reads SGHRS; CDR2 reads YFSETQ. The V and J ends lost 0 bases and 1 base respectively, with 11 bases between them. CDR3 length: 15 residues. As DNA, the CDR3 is TGCGCCAGCAGCTTGGGAACAGCTATATCCTACGAGCAGTACTTC. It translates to CASSLGTAISYEQYF.

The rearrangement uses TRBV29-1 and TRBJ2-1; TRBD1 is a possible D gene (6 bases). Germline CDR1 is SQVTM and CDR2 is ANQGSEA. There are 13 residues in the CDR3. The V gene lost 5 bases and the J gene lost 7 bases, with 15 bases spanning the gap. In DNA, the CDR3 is TGCAGCGTTCATGCGGAAACAGGGAATGAGCAGTTCTTC. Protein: CSVHAETGNEQFF.

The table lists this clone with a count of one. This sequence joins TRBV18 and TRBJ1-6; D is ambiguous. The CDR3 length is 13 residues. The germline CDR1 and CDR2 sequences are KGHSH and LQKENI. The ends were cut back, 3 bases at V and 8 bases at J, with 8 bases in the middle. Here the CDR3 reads CASSPTEDSPLHF. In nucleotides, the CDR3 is TGTGCCAGCTCACCGACGGAGGATTCACCCCTCCACTTT.

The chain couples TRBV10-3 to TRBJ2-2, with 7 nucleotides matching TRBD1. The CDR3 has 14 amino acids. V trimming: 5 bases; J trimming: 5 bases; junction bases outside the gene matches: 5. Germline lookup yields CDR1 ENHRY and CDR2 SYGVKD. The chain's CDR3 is CAISTTRGTGELFF. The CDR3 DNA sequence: TGTGCCATCAGTACTACCAGGGGGACCGGGGAGCTGTTTTTT.

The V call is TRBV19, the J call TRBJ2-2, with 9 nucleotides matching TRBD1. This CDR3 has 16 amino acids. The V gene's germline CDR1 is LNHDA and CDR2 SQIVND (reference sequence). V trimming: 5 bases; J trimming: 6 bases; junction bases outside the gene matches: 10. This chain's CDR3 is CASSPVGQGRPGELFF. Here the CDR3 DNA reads TGTGCCAGTAGTCCCGTGGGACAGGGAAGGCCCGGGGAGCTGTTTTTT. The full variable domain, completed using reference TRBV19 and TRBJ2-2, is DGGITQSPKYLFRKEGQNVTLSCEQNLNHDAMYWYRQDPGQGLRLIYYSQIVNDFQKGDIAEGYSVSREKKESFPLTVTSAQKNPTAFYLCASSPVGQGRPGELFFGEGSRLTVL.

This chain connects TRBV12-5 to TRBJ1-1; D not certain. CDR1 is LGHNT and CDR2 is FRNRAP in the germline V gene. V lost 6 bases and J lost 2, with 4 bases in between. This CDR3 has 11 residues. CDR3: CASGLNTEAFF. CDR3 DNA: TGTGCTAGTGGATTAAACACTGAAGCTTTCTTT.

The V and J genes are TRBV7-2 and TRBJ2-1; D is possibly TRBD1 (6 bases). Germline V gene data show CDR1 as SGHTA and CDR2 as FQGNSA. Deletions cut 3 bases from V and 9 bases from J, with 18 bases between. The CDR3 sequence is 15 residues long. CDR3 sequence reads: CASSFRTVTKREQFF. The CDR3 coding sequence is TGTGCCAGCAGCTTCCGGACAGTAACTAAACGTGAGCAGTTCTTC.

DNA of the CDR3: TGTGCCAGCAGGTTCGACAGGGTGGGTAATGCACAGCCCCAGCATTTT. Translating gives CASRFDRVGNAQPQHF. This chain uses TRBV2 with TRBJ1-5; 7 bases are shared with TRBD1. The CDR3 runs 16 residues. Looked up from germline, CDR1 is SNHLY and CDR2 is FYNNEI. Losses at the gene ends were 6 bases for V and 7 bases for J; bases not matched to a gene: 15.

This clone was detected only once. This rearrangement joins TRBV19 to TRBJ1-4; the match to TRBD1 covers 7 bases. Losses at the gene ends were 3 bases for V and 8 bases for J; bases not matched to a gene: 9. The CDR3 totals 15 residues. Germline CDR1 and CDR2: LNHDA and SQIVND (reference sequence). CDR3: CASSIGVRDSEKLFF. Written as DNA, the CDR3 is TGTGCCAGTAGTATCGGGGTCAGGGACAGCGAAAAACTGTTTTTT.

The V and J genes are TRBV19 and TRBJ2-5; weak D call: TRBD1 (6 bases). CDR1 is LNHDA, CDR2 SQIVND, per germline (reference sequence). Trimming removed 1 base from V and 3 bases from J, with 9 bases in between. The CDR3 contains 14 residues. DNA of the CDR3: TGTGCCAGTAGTATAGGGGACAAAGAAGAGACCCAGTACTTC. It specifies CASSIGDKEETQYF.

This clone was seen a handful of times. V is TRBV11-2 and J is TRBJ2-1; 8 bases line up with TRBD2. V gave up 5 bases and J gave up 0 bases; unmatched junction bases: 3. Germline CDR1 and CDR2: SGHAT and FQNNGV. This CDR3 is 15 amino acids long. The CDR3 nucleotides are TGTGCCAGCAGCCGAAGCGGGAGCTCCTACAATGAGCAGTTCTTC. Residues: CASSRSGSSYNEQFF.

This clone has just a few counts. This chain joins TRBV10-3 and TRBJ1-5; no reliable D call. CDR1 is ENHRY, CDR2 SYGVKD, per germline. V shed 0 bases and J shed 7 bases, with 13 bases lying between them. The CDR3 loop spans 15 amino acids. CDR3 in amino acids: CAISESGDPGQPQHF. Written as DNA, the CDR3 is TGTGCCATCAGTGAGTCTGGGGATCCGGGACAGCCCCAGCATTTT.

The CDR3: CASRAVYSGNTIYF. In DNA form, the CDR3 reads TGTGCCAGCAGGGCCGTTTACTCTGGAAACACCATATATTTT. This chain joins TRBV27 and TRBJ1-3; D is ambiguous. Trimming took off 6 bases at V and 0 bases at J, with 9 bases between the two ends. The length of the CDR3 is 14 residues. Germline lookup yields CDR1 MNHEY and CDR2 SMNVEV (reference sequence).

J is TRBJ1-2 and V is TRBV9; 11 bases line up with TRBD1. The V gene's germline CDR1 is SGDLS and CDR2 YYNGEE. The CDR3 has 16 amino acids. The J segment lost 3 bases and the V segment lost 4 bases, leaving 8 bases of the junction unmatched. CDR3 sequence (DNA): TGTGCCAGCAGCTTTGGACAGGGGGCGCAGGACTATGGCTACACCTTC. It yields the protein CASSFGQGAQDYGYTF.

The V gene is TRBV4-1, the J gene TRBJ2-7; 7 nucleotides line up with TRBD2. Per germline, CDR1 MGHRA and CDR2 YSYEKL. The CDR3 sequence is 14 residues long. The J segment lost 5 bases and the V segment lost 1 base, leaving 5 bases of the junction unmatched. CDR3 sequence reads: CASSQGGLSHEQYF. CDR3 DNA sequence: TGCGCCAGCAGCCAAGGGGGACTATCCCACGAGCAGTACTTC.

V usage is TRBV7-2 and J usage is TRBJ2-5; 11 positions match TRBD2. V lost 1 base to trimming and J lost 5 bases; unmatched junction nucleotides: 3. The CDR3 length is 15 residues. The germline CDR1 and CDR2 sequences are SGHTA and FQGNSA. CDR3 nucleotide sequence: TGTGCCAGCAGCTTAGACGCTAGCGGGGGGGAGACCCAGTACTTC. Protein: CASSLDASGGETQYF.

CDR3 in DNA: TGTGCCAGTAGTATATTGCCCGGGACAGGGGGCAATGAAGCTTTCTTT. Amino acids: CASSILPGTGGNEAFF. The gene calls are TRBV19 and TRBJ1-1; 12 nucleotides line up with TRBD1. Germline values: CDR1 LNHDA, CDR2 SQIVND (reference sequence). The CDR3 sequence is 16 residues long. V shed 2 bases and J 7 bases; nucleotides not matched to a gene: 8.

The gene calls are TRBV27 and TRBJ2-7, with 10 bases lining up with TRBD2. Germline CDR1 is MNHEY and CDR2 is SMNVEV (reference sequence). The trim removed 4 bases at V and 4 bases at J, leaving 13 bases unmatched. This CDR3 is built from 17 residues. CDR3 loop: CASSSYLASGRLYEQYF. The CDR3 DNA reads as TGTGCCAGCAGTTCTTACCTGGCTAGCGGGAGATTATACGAGCAGTACTTC.

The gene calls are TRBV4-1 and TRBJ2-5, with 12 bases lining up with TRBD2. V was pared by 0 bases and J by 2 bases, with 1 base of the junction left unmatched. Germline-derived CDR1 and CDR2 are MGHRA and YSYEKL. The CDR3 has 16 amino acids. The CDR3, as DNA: TGCGCCAGCAGCCAAGAACTAGCGGGAGGACAAGAGACCCAGTACTTC. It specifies CASSQELAGGQETQYF.

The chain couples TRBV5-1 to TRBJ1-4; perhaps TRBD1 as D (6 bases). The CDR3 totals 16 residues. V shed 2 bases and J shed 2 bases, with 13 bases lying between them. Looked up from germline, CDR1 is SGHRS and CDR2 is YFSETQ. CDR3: CASSFNVGATNEKLFF. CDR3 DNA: TGCGCCAGCAGCTTTAACGTGGGGGCCACTAATGAAAAACTGTTTTTT.

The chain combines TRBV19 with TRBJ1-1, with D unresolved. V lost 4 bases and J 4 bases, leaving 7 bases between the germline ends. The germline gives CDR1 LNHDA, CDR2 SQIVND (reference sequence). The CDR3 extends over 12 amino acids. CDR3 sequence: CASSNEGTEAFF. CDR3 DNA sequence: TGTGCCAGTAGTAACGAGGGCACTGAAGCTTTCTTT.

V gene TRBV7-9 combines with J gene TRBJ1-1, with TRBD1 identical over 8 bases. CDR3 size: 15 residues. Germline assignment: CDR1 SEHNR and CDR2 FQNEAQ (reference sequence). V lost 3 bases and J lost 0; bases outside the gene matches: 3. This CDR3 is CASSFRDRLNTEAFF. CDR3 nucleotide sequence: TGTGCCAGCAGCTTTAGGGACAGGTTGAACACTGAAGCTTTCTTT.